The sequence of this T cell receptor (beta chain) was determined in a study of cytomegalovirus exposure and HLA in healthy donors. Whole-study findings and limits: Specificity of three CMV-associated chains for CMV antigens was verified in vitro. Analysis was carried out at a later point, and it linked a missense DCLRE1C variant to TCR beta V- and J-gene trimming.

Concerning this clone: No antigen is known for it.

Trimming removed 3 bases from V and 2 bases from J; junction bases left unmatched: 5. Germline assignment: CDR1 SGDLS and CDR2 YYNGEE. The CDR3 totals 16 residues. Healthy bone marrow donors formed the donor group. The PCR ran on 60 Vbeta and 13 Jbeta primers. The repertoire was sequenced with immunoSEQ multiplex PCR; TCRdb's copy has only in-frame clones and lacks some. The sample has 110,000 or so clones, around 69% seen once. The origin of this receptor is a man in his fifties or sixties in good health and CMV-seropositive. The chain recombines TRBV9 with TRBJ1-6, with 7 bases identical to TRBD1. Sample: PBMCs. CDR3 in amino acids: CASSATGTTYNSPLHF. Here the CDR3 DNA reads TGTGCCAGCAGCGCGACAGGGACGACCTATAATTCACCCCTCCACTTT. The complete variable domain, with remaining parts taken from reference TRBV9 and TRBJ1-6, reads DSGVTQTPKHLITATGQRVTLRCSPRSGDLSVYWYQQSLDQGLQFLIQYYNGEERAKGNILERFSAQQFPDLHSELNLSSLELGDSALYFCASSATGTTYNSPLHFGNGTRLTVT.